The present entry profiles one T cell receptor (beta chain) with its context. What it binds is unknown. This record belongs to a study of vaccination and CD4 T cells after COVID-19. Sequencing of the DNA from cultured CD4+ T cells was carried out with the Oncomine TCR Beta short-read assay. Via MiXCR, TCRdb re-called the PCR reads, giving one row per CDR3 protein. This table has 16,000 or so distinct CDR3 sequences, approximately 72% appearing once. Germline CDR1 reads KGHDR; CDR2 reads SFDVKD. V was cut by 5 bases and J by 7 bases, with 10 bases left in between. The CDR3 totals 12 residues. The treatment denotes: roughly nine-day PBMC culture with coronavirus spike peptide pools or control peptides (ViraFEST assay).

The sample consisted of CD4+ T cells from blood, cultured in vitro, taken after SARS-CoV-2 vaccination. The TCR sequence derives from a human donor who received a COVID-19 vaccine. The chain uses TRBV24-1 and TRBJ2-5; no clear D. CDR3 sequence reads: CATSARKGTQYF. CDR3 coding DNA: TGTGCCACCAGTGCCCGAAAGGGGACCCAGTACTTC.